The rows below give T cell receptor beta chains drawn from one sample of a study of OX40 agonist ivuxolimab in advanced cancers. The table came from immunoSEQ multiplex PCR; TCRdb's copy has only in-frame clones and leaves some out. The data show about 83,000 clones, about 86% seen once. Source: CD4+ or CD8+ T cells sorted from blood, taken in a trial of the OX40 agonist ivuxolimab. The receptors shown here come from an adult with an advanced solid tumor such as melanoma, head and neck, liver or kidney cancer. CDR3s include the opening cysteine and the closing phenylalanine or tryptophan. Each record gives: V gene, D gene, J gene, clone size, CDR3 protein, CDR3 DNA. D genes are given only for firm matches. Clone size is not always given. Where it is, it says once, few, many or a class for expanded clones.

V gene: TRBV6-5; D gene: .; J gene: TRBJ1-1; clone size: many; CDR3 protein: CASSSGVVSTEAFF; CDR3 DNA: TGTGCCAGCAGTTCGGGGGTCGTAAGCACTGAAGCTTTCTTT
V gene: TRBV28; D gene: .; J gene: TRBJ1-4; clone size: .; CDR3 protein: CASSLNGEKLFF; CDR3 DNA: TGTGCCAGCAGTTTAAACGGTGAAAAACTGTTTTTT
V gene: TRBV7-9; D gene: TRBD1; J gene: TRBJ2-5; clone size: .; CDR3 protein: CASSGDREGETQYF; CDR3 DNA: TGTGCCAGCAGCGGTGACAGGGAAGGCGAGACCCAGTACTTC
V gene: TRBV19; D gene: .; J gene: TRBJ1-2; clone size: .; CDR3 protein: CASTPDRIYGYTF; CDR3 DNA: TGTGCCAGTACGCCCGACAGAATCTATGGCTACACCTTC
V gene: TRBV12-5; D gene: .; J gene: TRBJ2-3; clone size: .; CDR3 protein: CTYTNGGGPSTDTQYF; CDR3 DNA: TGTACCTACACGAACGGCGGGGGCCCTAGCACAGATACGCAGTATTTT
V gene: TRBV6-1; D gene: .; J gene: TRBJ1-1; clone size: .; CDR3 protein: CASRRGAVTNTEAFF; CDR3 DNA: TGTGCCAGCAGGAGGGGGGCAGTCACGAACACTGAAGCTTTCTTT
V gene: TRBV5-5; D gene: .; J gene: TRBJ1-2; clone size: .; CDR3 protein: CASSPPGQTNYGYTF; CDR3 DNA: TGTGCCAGCAGCCCTCCGGGACAAACCAACTATGGCTACACCTTC
V gene: TRBV11-2; D gene: TRBD1; J gene: TRBJ1-6; clone size: .; CDR3 protein: CASSKGTVSGPLHF; CDR3 DNA: TGTGCCAGCAGCAAAGGGACAGTCTCTGGACCCCTCCACTTT
V gene: TRBV19; D gene: .; J gene: TRBJ1-6; clone size: .; CDR3 protein: CASSISGRDSPLHF; CDR3 DNA: TGTGCCAGTAGTATATCTGGCCGAGATTCACCCCTCCACTTT
V gene: TRBV4-3; D gene: TRBD1; J gene: TRBJ1-2; clone size: .; CDR3 protein: CASSRDRGLTF; CDR3 DNA: TGCGCCAGCAGCCGGGACAGGGGGCTTACCTTC
V gene: TRBV7-3; D gene: .; J gene: TRBJ2-1; clone size: few; CDR3 protein: CASSTQGGGGNEQFF; CDR3 DNA: TGTGCCAGCAGCACCCAGGGGGGGGGCGGCAATGAGCAGTTCTTC
V gene: TRBV6-1; D gene: .; J gene: TRBJ2-1; clone size: .; CDR3 protein: CASSWDTRYNEQFF; CDR3 DNA: TGTGCCAGCAGTTGGGACACTAGATACAATGAGCAGTTCTTC
V gene: TRBV7-7; D gene: TRBD2; J gene: TRBJ2-2; clone size: .; CDR3 protein: CASSPGGGENTGELFF; CDR3 DNA: TGTGCCAGCAGCCCAGGCGGGGGGGAGAACACCGGGGAGCTGTTTTTT
V gene: TRBV19; D gene: .; J gene: TRBJ1-4; clone size: .; CDR3 protein: CASNRGQGNEKLFF; CDR3 DNA: TGTGCCAGTAATCGGGGACAAGGGAATGAAAAACTGTTTTTT
V gene: TRBV5-8; D gene: .; J gene: TRBJ2-5; clone size: few; CDR3 protein: CASSFSLRMETQYF; CDR3 DNA: TGTGCCAGCAGCTTTAGTCTTAGGATGGAGACCCAGTACTTC
V gene: TRBV9; D gene: .; J gene: TRBJ1-1; clone size: .; CDR3 protein: CASSVGPGWDTEAFF; CDR3 DNA: TGTGCCAGCAGCGTAGGTCCAGGGTGGGACACTGAAGCTTTCTTT
V gene: TRBV28; D gene: TRBD1; J gene: TRBJ1-2; clone size: .; CDR3 protein: CASSTGTAPGYTF; CDR3 DNA: TGTGCCAGCAGTACCGGGACAGCCCCTGGCTACACCTTC
V gene: TRBV15; D gene: .; J gene: TRBJ2-3; clone size: .; CDR3 protein: CATSRPQGGAADTQYF; CDR3 DNA: TGTGCCACCAGCCGCCCCCAGGGGGGGGCGGCAGATACGCAGTATTTT
V gene: TRBV6-5; D gene: TRBD1; J gene: TRBJ1-1; clone size: .; CDR3 protein: CASSPRTGEAFF; CDR3 DNA: TGTGCCAGCAGCCCCAGGACAGGGGAAGCTTTCTTT
V gene: TRBV5-1; D gene: .; J gene: TRBJ2-3; clone size: .; CDR3 protein: CASSLAWRDLTDTQYF; CDR3 DNA: TGCGCCAGCAGCTTGGCTTGGCGGGACCTCACAGATACGCAGTATTTT
V gene: TRBV28; D gene: TRBD1; J gene: TRBJ1-3; clone size: .; CDR3 protein: CASSWGQSGNTIYF; CDR3 DNA: TGTGCCAGCAGTTGGGGACAGTCTGGAAACACCATATATTTT
V gene: TRBV28; D gene: .; J gene: TRBJ1-4; clone size: .; CDR3 protein: CASSLSATNEKLFF; CDR3 DNA: TGTGCCAGCAGTTTGAGTGCAACTAATGAAAAACTGTTTTTT
V gene: TRBV29-1; D gene: .; J gene: TRBJ1-2; clone size: few; CDR3 protein: CSVTESGGYTF; CDR3 DNA: TGCAGCGTAACGGAGTCTGGTGGCTACACCTTC
V gene: TRBV5-1; D gene: .; J gene: TRBJ2-5; clone size: once; CDR3 protein: CASRSIPKETQYF; CDR3 DNA: TGCGCCAGCAGGTCGATACCCAAAGAGACCCAGTACTTC
V gene: TRBV5-1; D gene: TRBD2; J gene: TRBJ2-7; clone size: .; CDR3 protein: CASSLAGGPDEQYF; CDR3 DNA: TGCGCCAGCAGCTTGGCGGGGGGTCCCGACGAGCAGTACTTC
V gene: TRBV11-2; D gene: .; J gene: TRBJ1-1; clone size: .; CDR3 protein: CASSLDQVDTEAFF; CDR3 DNA: TGTGCCAGCAGCTTAGACCAGGTGGACACTGAAGCTTTCTTT
V gene: TRBV29-1; D gene: .; J gene: TRBJ2-6; clone size: .; CDR3 protein: CSVGPLYDNVLTF; CDR3 DNA: TGCAGCGTGGGGCCCTTGTACGACAACGTCCTGACTTTC
V gene: TRBV2; D gene: TRBD1; J gene: TRBJ1-2; clone size: few; CDR3 protein: CASTSYGTGVGGYTF; CDR3 DNA: TGTGCCAGCACCTCGTACGGGACAGGGGTTGGTGGCTACACCTTC
V gene: TRBV4-2; D gene: .; J gene: TRBJ1-5; clone size: .; CDR3 protein: CASSQVQDNQPQHF; CDR3 DNA: TGTGCCAGCAGCCAAGTACAGGACAATCAGCCCCAGCATTTT
V gene: TRBV11-1; D gene: .; J gene: TRBJ1-1; clone size: .; CDR3 protein: CASSSHDTNIRNTEAFF; CDR3 DNA: TGTGCCAGCAGCTCCCATGACACAAATATTAGAAACACTGAAGCTTTCTTT
V gene: TRBV5-4; D gene: .; J gene: TRBJ1-2; clone size: .; CDR3 protein: CASSPRTPSYTF; CDR3 DNA: TGTGCCAGCAGCCCCCGGACTCCAAGCTACACCTTC
V gene: TRBV14; D gene: .; J gene: TRBJ2-1; clone size: .; CDR3 protein: CASSLQVSSYNEQFF; CDR3 DNA: TGTGCCAGCAGCCTTCAGGTGAGCTCCTACAATGAGCAGTTCTTC
V gene: TRBV30; D gene: .; J gene: TRBJ1-4; clone size: .; CDR3 protein: CASVATNEKLFF; CDR3 DNA: TGTGCGTCGGTTGCAACTAATGAAAAACTGTTTTTT
V gene: TRBV10-3; D gene: .; J gene: TRBJ2-6; clone size: .; CDR3 protein: CAISESSGANVLTF; CDR3 DNA: TGTGCCATCAGTGAGAGCTCCGGGGCCAACGTCCTGACTTTC
V gene: TRBV9; D gene: TRBD1; J gene: TRBJ2-3; clone size: .; CDR3 protein: CASSLSGQPTDTQYF; CDR3 DNA: TGTGCCAGCAGCCTATCGGGACAGCCGACTGATACGCAGTATTTT
V gene: TRBV30; D gene: .; J gene: TRBJ2-5; clone size: few; CDR3 protein: CAWRSPSSLAETQYF; CDR3 DNA: TGTGCCTGGAGATCCCCCTCTTCCCTTGCTGAGACCCAGTACTTC
V gene: TRBV6-5; D gene: .; J gene: TRBJ1-5; clone size: few; CDR3 protein: CASSYRRANQPQHF; CDR3 DNA: TGTGCCAGCAGTTACCGACGGGCTAATCAGCCCCAGCATTTT
V gene: TRBV4-3; D gene: TRBD1; J gene: TRBJ1-3; clone size: .; CDR3 protein: CASSHGTGSGGVSGNTIYF; CDR3 DNA: TGCGCCAGCAGCCACGGGACAGGGAGTGGAGGGGTCTCTGGAAACACCATATATTTT
V gene: TRBV18; D gene: .; J gene: TRBJ2-7; clone size: few; CDR3 protein: CASSSGDEQYF; CDR3 DNA: TGTGCCAGCTCATCCGGGGATGAGCAGTACTTC
V gene: TRBV29-1; D gene: .; J gene: TRBJ2-7; clone size: .; CDR3 protein: CSVARTVVSYEQYF; CDR3 DNA: TGCAGCGTTGCCCGGACGGTTGTCTCCTACGAGCAGTACTTC
V gene: TRBV19; D gene: .; J gene: TRBJ1-1; clone size: .; CDR3 protein: CASTPGLTGKNAEAFF; CDR3 DNA: TGTGCCAGTACCCCAGGGCTAACGGGGAAAAACGCTGAAGCTTTCTTT
V gene: TRBV11-3; D gene: TRBD2; J gene: TRBJ2-5; clone size: .; CDR3 protein: CASSPSSGGGETQYF; CDR3 DNA: TGTGCCAGCAGCCCCTCCTCCGGGGGGGGAGAGACCCAGTACTTC
V gene: TRBV11-2; D gene: TRBD1; J gene: TRBJ1-4; clone size: few; CDR3 protein: CASRSGRGRTNEKLFF; CDR3 DNA: TGTGCCAGCAGGAGCGGGAGGGGGCGAACTAATGAAAAACTGTTTTTT
V gene: TRBV5-6; D gene: .; J gene: TRBJ2-7; clone size: few; CDR3 protein: CASSTRTQTGDKQYF; CDR3 DNA: TGTGCCAGCAGCACTAGGACCCAAACGGGGGACAAGCAGTACTTC
V gene: TRBV6-1; D gene: .; J gene: TRBJ1-1; clone size: .; CDR3 protein: CASQQGMNTEAFF; CDR3 DNA: TGTGCCAGTCAACAGGGTATGAACACTGAAGCTTTCTTT
V gene: TRBV25-1; D gene: .; J gene: TRBJ2-3; clone size: few; CDR3 protein: CASSGALAGVTDTQYF; CDR3 DNA: TGTGCCAGCAGTGGGGCCTTGGCAGGGGTCACAGATACGCAGTATTTT
V gene: TRBV5-4; D gene: .; J gene: TRBJ1-2; clone size: .; CDR3 protein: CASSSPQDASYGYTF; CDR3 DNA: TGTGCCAGCAGCTCGCCACAGGACGCTAGTTATGGCTACACCTTC
V gene: TRBV28; D gene: .; J gene: TRBJ1-5; clone size: .; CDR3 protein: CASSLFRPQQGRSNQPQHF; CDR3 DNA: TGTGCCAGCAGTTTATTCCGCCCCCAACAGGGAAGGAGCAATCAGCCCCAGCATTTT
V gene: TRBV9; D gene: .; J gene: TRBJ2-2; clone size: .; CDR3 protein: CASSPQTSLTGELFF; CDR3 DNA: TGTGCCAGCAGCCCCCAAACTTCCCTCACCGGGGAGCTGTTTTTT
V gene: TRBV5-1; D gene: .; J gene: TRBJ2-3; clone size: .; CDR3 protein: CASSATDTQYF; CDR3 DNA: TGCGCCAGCAGCGCAACAGATACGCAGTATTTT
V gene: TRBV9; D gene: .; J gene: TRBJ2-3; clone size: .; CDR3 protein: CASSVVGHLTDTQYF; CDR3 DNA: TGTGCCAGCAGCGTAGTCGGACACCTCACAGATACGCAGTATTTT
V gene: TRBV7-7; D gene: .; J gene: TRBJ2-5; clone size: .; CDR3 protein: CASSHLAGATQETQYF; CDR3 DNA: TGTGCTAGCAGCCACCTCGCGGGGGCTACACAAGAGACCCAGTACTTC
V gene: TRBV28; D gene: .; J gene: TRBJ2-1; clone size: few; CDR3 protein: CASRAGRLQFF; CDR3 DNA: TGTGCCAGCAGGGCCGGGCGGTTGCAGTTCTTC